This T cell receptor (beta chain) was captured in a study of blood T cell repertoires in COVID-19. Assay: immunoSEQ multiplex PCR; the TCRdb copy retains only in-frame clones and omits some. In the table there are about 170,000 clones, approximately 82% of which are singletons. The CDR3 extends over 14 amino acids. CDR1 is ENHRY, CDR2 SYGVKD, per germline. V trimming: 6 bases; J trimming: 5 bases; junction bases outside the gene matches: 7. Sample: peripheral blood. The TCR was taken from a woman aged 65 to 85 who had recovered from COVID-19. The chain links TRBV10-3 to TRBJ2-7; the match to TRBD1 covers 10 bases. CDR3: CAISSGQGWNEQYF. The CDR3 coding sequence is TGTGCCATCAGCTCGGGACAGGGGTGGAACGAGCAGTACTTC.